The clone carrying this T cell receptor (beta chain) was seen a handful of times. Its antigen is as yet unknown. This entry belongs to a study of T cell repertoires in cytomegalovirus infection. Study overall: Carrying CMV and the relevant HLA type showed in public TCR beta signatures.

V gave up 6 bases and J gave up 4 bases; unmatched junction bases: 15. Germline CDR1 is SGHVS and CDR2 is FQNEAQ. The CDR3 extends over 17 amino acids. TCRdb ran MiXCR on the reads and lists one entry per CDR3 protein. The profile covers some 500,000 distinct CDR3 sequences, with 40% appearing a single time and 48% taken by the ten largest. Study results and caveats: CMV carriers with the relevant HLA were identified by cumulative public TCR beta family frequency.

The material sequenced was cultured PBMCs, taken from culture after CMV antigen stimulation. This TCR was recovered from a human donor in good health (CMV status not recorded). Some clones in this sample may be carry-over from other donors' samples. V gene TRBV7-8 combines with J gene TRBJ2-5; 9 bases are a match to TRBD2. The chain's CDR3 is CASRPTTGLAYSETQYF. The CDR3 DNA reads as TGTGCCAGCAGACCTACGACCGGACTAGCGTACTCAGAGACCCAGTACTTC.